This T cell receptor beta chain comes out of a study of beta chain features in type 1 diabetes. The sequenced template was cDNA made from the entire isolated RNA. Using immunoSEQ multiplex PCR, the repertoire was profiled, and TCRdb retains in-frame clones only, with some absent. The data contain 140,000 or so clones, 8.5% to 12% of them singletons. Via the markers CD45RO/CCR7/CD25/CD127/CD95/CD27, stem cell-like memory, regulatory, central memory and naive CD4+ cells were sorted. Sorted populations all exceeded 98% purity. With 6 bases removed from V and 0 bases from J, the gap between germline ends came to 12 bases. The CDR3 is made up of 15 amino acids. CDR1 and CDR2 from the germline V gene are SGDLS and YYNGEE. Study-level findings and limits: PCR might preferentially amplify shorter templates, equally in patients and controls.

This clone was picked up many times. Its antigen is not identified. The chain employs TRBV9 and TRBJ2-2; tentative D call: TRBD1 (6 bases). The specimen was naive CD4+ T cells from blood. The sequence derives from a man between 18 and 29 years old in good health. CDR3 nucleotide sequence: TGTGCCAGCACCAGGACAGCCTCGAACACCGGGGAGCTGTTTTTT. Its translation: CASTRTASNTGELFF.